A selection of T cell receptor beta chains follows, all from one sample in a study of T cells in Graves' hyperthyroidism and ophthalmopathy. In TCRdb, the multiplex PCR reads were re-called with MiXCR into one record per CDR3 protein. This sample has more than 650,000 distinct CDR3 sequences, with about 15% found just once. Sequenced: blood. The receptors derive from a woman younger than 30 with Graves' hyperthyroidism. Each CDR3 is given with its conserved first and last residue. Each record gives: D gene, V gene, clone size, J gene, CDR3 protein, CDR3 DNA. D genes are given only for firm matches. Size values are once, few and many counts, or a class for expanded clones, and some rows have none.

d_call: .
v_call: TRBV7-2
clone_size: many
j_call: TRBJ1-2
cdr3_aa: CASSRPPYGYTF
cdr3_nt: TGTGCCAGCAGCCGACCCCCCTATGGCTACACCTTC

d_call: TRBD1
v_call: TRBV27
clone_size: many
j_call: TRBJ2-5
cdr3_aa: CASSYSGTGGPQETQYF
cdr3_nt: TGTGCCAGCAGTTATTCCGGGACAGGGGGTCCTCAAGAGACCCAGTACTTC

d_call: .
v_call: TRBV4-2
clone_size: few
j_call: TRBJ2-1
cdr3_aa: CASSQAMGFENEQFF
cdr3_nt: TGTGCCAGCAGCCAAGCGATGGGGTTCGAAAATGAGCAGTTCTTC

d_call: .
v_call: TRBV20-1
clone_size: .
j_call: TRBJ2-1
cdr3_aa: CSASLSYNEQFF
cdr3_nt: TGCAGTGCTAGCCTGTCCTACAATGAGCAGTTCTTC

d_call: .
v_call: TRBV29-1
clone_size: .
j_call: TRBJ1-2
cdr3_aa: CSVSGSANYGYTF
cdr3_nt: TGCAGCGTTTCCGGGTCAGCTAACTATGGCTACACCTTC

d_call: .
v_call: TRBV2
clone_size: .
j_call: TRBJ1-5
cdr3_aa: CASRGTDNQPQHF
cdr3_nt: TGTGCCAGCAGGGGGACGGATAATCAGCCCCAGCATTTT

d_call: .
v_call: TRBV11-2
clone_size: many
j_call: TRBJ2-7
cdr3_aa: CASSLSGVAYEQYF
cdr3_nt: TGTGCCAGCAGCTTATCTGGTGTAGCCTACGAGCAGTACTTC

d_call: .
v_call: TRBV6-2/TRBV6-3
clone_size: many
j_call: TRBJ2-7
cdr3_aa: CASSLKGHYPIVQYF
cdr3_nt: TGTGCCAGCAGTTTAAAAGGGCACTATCCGATTGTGCAGTACTTC

d_call: .
v_call: TRBV27
clone_size: many
j_call: TRBJ2-1
cdr3_aa: CASSLGWSSYNEQFF
cdr3_nt: TGTGCCAGCAGTTTGGGCTGGAGCTCCTACAATGAGCAGTTCTTC

d_call: .
v_call: TRBV18
clone_size: many
j_call: TRBJ1-5
cdr3_aa: CASSEARNQPQHF
cdr3_nt: TGTGCCAGCTCGGAGGCCCGCAATCAGCCCCAGCATTTT

d_call: TRBD1
v_call: TRBV12-3/TRBV12-4
clone_size: .
j_call: TRBJ2-2
cdr3_aa: CASTHLQGDGELFF
cdr3_nt: TGTGCCAGCACCCATCTTCAGGGGGACGGGGAGCTGTTTTTT

d_call: TRBD1
v_call: TRBV30
clone_size: many
j_call: TRBJ1-3
cdr3_aa: CAWGQGGTIYF
cdr3_nt: TGTGCCTGGGGACAGGGAGGCACCATATATTTT

d_call: TRBD2
v_call: TRBV6-5
clone_size: many
j_call: TRBJ2-7
cdr3_aa: CASSYSFWTSGRREQYF
cdr3_nt: TGTGCCAGCAGTTACTCCTTTTGGACTAGCGGTCGTCGCGAGCAGTACTTC

d_call: .
v_call: TRBV30
clone_size: few
j_call: TRBJ1-4
cdr3_aa: CAWSPPGNEKLFF
cdr3_nt: TGTGCCTGGAGCCCCCCTGGGAATGAAAAACTGTTTTTT

d_call: .
v_call: TRBV20-1
clone_size: few
j_call: TRBJ1-2
cdr3_aa: CSARGANGYTF
cdr3_nt: TGCAGTGCTAGGGGGGCGAATGGCTACACCTTC

d_call: TRBD2
v_call: TRBV7-8
clone_size: many
j_call: TRBJ2-7
cdr3_aa: CASSSRSSGSYEQYF
cdr3_nt: TGTGCCAGCAGCTCTAGGTCTAGCGGCTCCTACGAGCAGTACTTC

d_call: TRBD2
v_call: TRBV14
clone_size: many
j_call: TRBJ2-5
cdr3_aa: CASSRRLAGAYQETQYF
cdr3_nt: TGTGCCAGCAGCCGCCGACTAGCGGGGGCGTACCAAGAGACCCAGTACTTC

d_call: .
v_call: TRBV28
clone_size: many
j_call: TRBJ2-1
cdr3_aa: CASHRGTYNEQFF
cdr3_nt: TGTGCCAGCCACCGCGGCACCTACAATGAGCAGTTCTTC

d_call: TRBD2
v_call: TRBV7-8
clone_size: many
j_call: TRBJ2-1
cdr3_aa: CASSLASPGLASYNEQFF
cdr3_nt: TGTGCCAGCAGCTTAGCGTCTCCGGGACTAGCCTCTTACAATGAGCAGTTCTTC

d_call: .
v_call: TRBV18
clone_size: .
j_call: TRBJ2-2
cdr3_aa: CASSPGARGTGELFF
cdr3_nt: TGTGCCAGCTCACCGGGGGCGCGTGGGACCGGGGAGCTGTTTTTT

d_call: TRBD1
v_call: TRBV28
clone_size: many
j_call: TRBJ1-1
cdr3_aa: CASMVPLRGPEAFF
cdr3_nt: TGTGCCAGCATGGTTCCGTTGAGGGGGCCTGAAGCTTTCTTT

d_call: TRBD2
v_call: TRBV30
clone_size: .
j_call: TRBJ2-7
cdr3_aa: CAWSARTSGTLIHEQYF
cdr3_nt: TGTGCCTGGAGTGCACGGACTAGCGGGACGCTTATCCACGAGCAGTACTTC

d_call: TRBD2
v_call: TRBV20-1
clone_size: many
j_call: TRBJ2-3
cdr3_aa: CSARAGGEGTDTQYF
cdr3_nt: TGCAGTGCTAGAGCAGGCGGGGAGGGGACAGATACGCAGTATTTT

d_call: TRBD2
v_call: TRBV9
clone_size: .
j_call: TRBJ2-3
cdr3_aa: CASSTGGTSGTDTQYF
cdr3_nt: TGTGCCAGCAGCACAGGGGGGACTAGCGGGACGGATACGCAGTATTTT

d_call: .
v_call: TRBV3-1
clone_size: .
j_call: TRBJ2-7
cdr3_aa: CASSLISGTNYEQYF
cdr3_nt: TGTGCCAGCAGCCTTATTTCCGGGACCAACTACGAGCAGTACTTC

d_call: TRBD2
v_call: TRBV2
clone_size: .
j_call: TRBJ2-6
cdr3_aa: CASQGGAGANVLTF
cdr3_nt: TGTGCCAGCCAGGGAGGGGCTGGGGCCAACGTCCTGACTTTC

d_call: .
v_call: TRBV27
clone_size: .
j_call: TRBJ1-1
cdr3_aa: CASSLSGVMSTEAFF
cdr3_nt: TGTGCCAGCAGTTTATCTGGGGTAATGAGCACTGAAGCTTTCTTT

d_call: .
v_call: TRBV13
clone_size: few
j_call: TRBJ2-1
cdr3_aa: CASRDYIEQFF
cdr3_nt: TGTGCCAGCAGGGACTACATTGAACAGTTCTTC

d_call: .
v_call: TRBV7-3
clone_size: many
j_call: TRBJ1-1
cdr3_aa: CASSLRGRGKAFF
cdr3_nt: TGTGCCAGCAGCTTAAGAGGGCGCGGTAAAGCTTTCTTT

d_call: .
v_call: TRBV3-1
clone_size: many
j_call: TRBJ2-5
cdr3_aa: CASSQVARGTQYF
cdr3_nt: TGTGCCAGCAGCCAAGTGGCTCGTGGGACCCAGTACTTC

d_call: .
v_call: TRBV5-1
clone_size: many
j_call: TRBJ2-7
cdr3_aa: CASSLDTASYEQYF
cdr3_nt: TGCGCCAGCAGCTTGGATACAGCCTCCTACGAGCAGTACTTC

d_call: .
v_call: TRBV28
clone_size: many
j_call: TRBJ2-1
cdr3_aa: CASSPQKGNSYNEQFF
cdr3_nt: TGTGCCAGCAGTCCCCAAAAGGGAAACTCCTACAATGAGCAGTTCTTC

d_call: TRBD2
v_call: TRBV2
clone_size: many
j_call: TRBJ2-1
cdr3_aa: CASSSSGSSYNEQFF
cdr3_nt: TGTGCCAGCAGTTCTAGCGGGAGCTCCTACAATGAGCAGTTCTTC

d_call: TRBD1
v_call: TRBV2
clone_size: many
j_call: TRBJ2-5
cdr3_aa: CASHPQGARGETQYF
cdr3_nt: TGTGCCTCCCACCCCCAGGGGGCTCGGGGGGAGACCCAGTACTTC

d_call: .
v_call: TRBV19
clone_size: .
j_call: TRBJ2-7
cdr3_aa: CASSPTSPPGEQYF
cdr3_nt: TGTGCCAGTAGTCCCACTAGCCCCCCGGGCGAGCAGTACTTC

d_call: .
v_call: TRBV5-8
clone_size: .
j_call: TRBJ2-5
cdr3_aa: CASSQTGLMQGTQYF
cdr3_nt: TGTGCCAGCAGCCAAACCGGCCTTATGCAGGGGACCCAGTACTTC

d_call: .
v_call: TRBV20-1
clone_size: .
j_call: TRBJ2-5
cdr3_aa: CSARVGLATGKQETQYF
cdr3_nt: TGCAGTGCTAGAGTCGGCTTGGCAACAGGGAAGCAAGAGACCCAGTACTTC

d_call: TRBD1
v_call: TRBV7-8
clone_size: .
j_call: TRBJ2-1
cdr3_aa: CASSREQGATYNEQFF
cdr3_nt: TGTGCCAGCAGCAGAGAACAGGGGGCCACCTACAATGAGCAGTTCTTC

d_call: .
v_call: TRBV2
clone_size: .
j_call: TRBJ1-5
cdr3_aa: CASSGDNHQPQHF
cdr3_nt: TGTGCCAGCAGCGGAGACAATCATCAGCCCCAGCATTTT

d_call: .
v_call: TRBV28
clone_size: many
j_call: TRBJ1-1
cdr3_aa: CASSPGHQDTEAFF
cdr3_nt: TGTGCCAGCAGTCCGGGACACCAGGACACTGAAGCTTTCTTT

d_call: TRBD2
v_call: TRBV7-6
clone_size: few
j_call: TRBJ2-7
cdr3_aa: CASSPGASGTLEQYF
cdr3_nt: TGTGCCAGCAGTCCCGGGGCTAGCGGGACCCTCGAGCAGTACTTC

d_call: .
v_call: TRBV5-1
clone_size: few
j_call: TRBJ2-5
cdr3_aa: CASSLVSVGETQYF
cdr3_nt: TGCGCCAGCAGCTTGGTCTCGGTGGGGGAGACCCAGTACTTC

d_call: TRBD1
v_call: TRBV27
clone_size: many
j_call: TRBJ1-5
cdr3_aa: CASSTDRGGNQPQHF
cdr3_nt: TGTGCCAGCAGTACCGACAGGGGCGGCAATCAGCCCCAGCATTTT

d_call: .
v_call: TRBV12-3/TRBV12-4
clone_size: .
j_call: TRBJ1-1
cdr3_aa: CASRTGHTEAFF
cdr3_nt: TGTGCCAGCAGGACGGGCCACACTGAAGCTTTCTTT

d_call: .
v_call: TRBV2
clone_size: .
j_call: TRBJ2-5
cdr3_aa: CASSEGHQVTQYF
cdr3_nt: TGTGCCAGCAGTGAAGGCCACCAGGTGACCCAGTACTTC

d_call: .
v_call: TRBV6-1
clone_size: .
j_call: TRBJ2-3
cdr3_aa: CASTSGAGADTQYF
cdr3_nt: TGTGCCAGCACCTCGGGGGCTGGGGCAGATACGCAGTATTTT